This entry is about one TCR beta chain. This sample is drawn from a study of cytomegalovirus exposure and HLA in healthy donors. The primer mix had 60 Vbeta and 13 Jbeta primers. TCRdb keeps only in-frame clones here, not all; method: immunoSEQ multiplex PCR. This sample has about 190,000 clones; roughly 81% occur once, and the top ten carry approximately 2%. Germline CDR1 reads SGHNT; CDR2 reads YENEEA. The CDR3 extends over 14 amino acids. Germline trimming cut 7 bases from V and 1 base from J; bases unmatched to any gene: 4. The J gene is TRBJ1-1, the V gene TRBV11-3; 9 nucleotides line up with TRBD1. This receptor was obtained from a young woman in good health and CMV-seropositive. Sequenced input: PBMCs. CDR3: CASKPDRGNTEAFF. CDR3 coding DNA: TGTGCCAGCAAGCCGGACAGGGGGAACACTGAAGCTTTCTTT.